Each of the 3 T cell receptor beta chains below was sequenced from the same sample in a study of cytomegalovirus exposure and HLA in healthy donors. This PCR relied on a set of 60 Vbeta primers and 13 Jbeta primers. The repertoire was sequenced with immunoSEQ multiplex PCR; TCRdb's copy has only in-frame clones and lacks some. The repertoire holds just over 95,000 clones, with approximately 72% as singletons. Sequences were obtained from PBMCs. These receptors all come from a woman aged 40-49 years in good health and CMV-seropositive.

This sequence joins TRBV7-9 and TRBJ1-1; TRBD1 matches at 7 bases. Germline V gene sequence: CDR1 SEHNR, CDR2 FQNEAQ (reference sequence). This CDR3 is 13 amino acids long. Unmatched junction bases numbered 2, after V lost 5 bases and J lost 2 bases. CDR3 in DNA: TGTGCCAGCAGCCGACAGGGAAACACTGAAGCTTTCTTT. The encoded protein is CASSRQGNTEAFF.

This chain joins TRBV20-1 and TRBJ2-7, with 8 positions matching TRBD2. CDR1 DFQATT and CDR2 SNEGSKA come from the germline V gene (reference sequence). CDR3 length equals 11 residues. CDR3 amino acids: CSLGLAEEQYF. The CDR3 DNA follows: TGCAGCCTAGGACTAGCTGAGGAGCAGTACTTC.

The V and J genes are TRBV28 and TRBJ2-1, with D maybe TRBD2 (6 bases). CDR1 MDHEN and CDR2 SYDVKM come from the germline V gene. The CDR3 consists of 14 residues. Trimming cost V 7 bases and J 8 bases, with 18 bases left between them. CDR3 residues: CASKKMGAGDEQFF. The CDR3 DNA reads TGTGCCAGCAAAAAGATGGGAGCGGGTGATGAGCAGTTCTTC.